Listed below are T cell receptor beta chains from one sample, sequenced in a study of shared clonotypes between healthy human individuals. The repertoire was sequenced with immunoSEQ multiplex PCR; TCRdb's copy has only in-frame clones and lacks some. The sample has some 2 million clones, 85% to 95% seen once; the top ten hold more than 0.95%. Sequenced material: naive CD8+ T cells sorted from blood. The receptors come from a man aged 18 to 30 in good health. Both conserved end residues are trimmed from each CDR3. Clone size is shown for a subset of rows, as once, few, many or a class of expanded clone.

clone_size	j_call	v_call	cdr3_aa
NA	TRBJ2-7	TRBV5-5	ASSLAGQGTYVQY
few	TRBJ1-5	TRBV27	ASGAQGASNQPQH
NA	TRBJ1-2	TRBV5-4	ASSLGGAPNYGYT
NA	TRBJ2-1	TRBV6-1	ASSEVGGRSPNEQF
few	TRBJ2-7	TRBV28	ASSLGTGGSYEQY
NA	TRBJ2-7	TRBV2	ASSPGQNYEQY
few	TRBJ1-4	TRBV15	ATSAPRQKLF
NA	TRBJ2-2	TRBV11-2	ASSTMGAGELF
NA	TRBJ1-1	TRBV29-1	SVVPQGNTEAF
NA	TRBJ2-3	TRBV5-4	ASSLEGGSDTQY
NA	TRBJ1-2	TRBV28	ASSLSPVTNYGYT
once	TRBJ1-1	TRBV13	ASSSSIGQEAF
few	TRBJ2-3	TRBV7-2	ASSLAISRLNTDTQY
NA	TRBJ1-2	TRBV29-1	SVPGHIPYGYT
NA	TRBJ2-7	TRBV5-5	ASRTHTWGEDEQY
NA	TRBJ1-3	TRBV9	ASSVDLGLSGNTIY
once	TRBJ2-1	TRBV25-1	ASSGGPGDNEQF
NA	TRBJ1-1	TRBV5-4	ASSLFDRNTEAF
NA	TRBJ1-5	TRBV4-1	ASSQDPGSGQPQH
NA	TRBJ1-3	TRBV6-5	ASRPGGFGNTIY
NA	TRBJ2-1	TRBV6-6	ASSYRSSNEQF
NA	TRBJ2-5	TRBV5-1	ASSPDGAGGETQY
NA	TRBJ2-3	TRBV4-3	ASSQGTGAQGTDTQY
NA	TRBJ2-1	TRBV7-2	ASSPGTGENEQF
NA	TRBJ2-3	TRBV7-9	ASSLLAGEADTQY
NA	TRBJ2-5	TRBV19	ASSPRPDGETQY
NA	TRBJ2-2	TRBV7-9	ASSLGTGGSGELF
NA	TRBJ2-7	TRBV6-1	ASSEARGGYEQY
NA	TRBJ1-2	TRBV7-6	ASSAWMGQDTGYT
NA	TRBJ1-6	TRBV11-2	ASSLDGIVSSYNSPLH
NA	TRBJ2-3	TRBV6-5	ASSSPGGAGTDTQY
NA	TRBJ2-7	TRBV13	ASSLEFGPSGRPYEQY
NA	TRBJ1-5	TRBV7-9	ASSLIGDLNQPQH
NA	TRBJ2-7	TRBV29-1	SVTDSSYEQY
NA	TRBJ2-3	TRBV11-2	ASSLEPGTPDTQY
NA	TRBJ2-7	TRBV5-4	ASSLEGQGAVEQY
once	TRBJ2-3	TRBV6-4	ASSEVAGAGTDTQY
NA	TRBJ2-1	TRBV9	ASSVGQVDEQF
NA	TRBJ2-1	TRBV4-3	ASSQDRGQYNEQF
NA	TRBJ2-1	TRBV30	AWSGVATYNEQF
NA	TRBJ2-2	TRBV19	ASSTTGGHTGELF
few	TRBJ1-2	TRBV29-1	SVEENYGYT
NA	TRBJ1-1	TRBV2	ASSELGYTEAF
NA	TRBJ1-5	TRBV5-6	ASSFGGDQPQH